The clone carrying this T cell receptor beta chain has more than one count but fewer than ten. Other DNA sequences in this specimen translate into the identical CDR3. The sample is drawn from a study of control samples from healthy donors and cancer patients. The data were produced by immunoSEQ multiplex PCR, yet TCRdb's version contains in-frame clones alone and is incomplete. The sample has roughly 79,000 clones; more than 80% are singletons. CDR1 GTSNPN and CDR2 SVGIG come from the germline V gene (reference sequence). Trimming removed 3 bases from V and 3 bases from J, with 9 bases in between. This CDR3 is built from 14 residues.

This clonotype was sampled from a man aged 45-65 years in good health. Material: blood. The chain uses TRBV30 and TRBJ2-6; D might be TRBD1 or TRBD2, each matching 5 bases. The CDR3 sequence is CAWSPGGGANVLTF. The DNA of the CDR3 is TGTGCCTGGAGCCCTGGGGGTGGGGCCAACGTCCTGACTTTC.